The entry that follows covers one T cell receptor (beta chain) sequence. Its antigen is as yet unknown. These data belong to a study of CXCR3-negative and CXCR3-positive naive CD8 T cells. Overall study results and limits: Naive subsets showed comparable surface CD5, and TCR interaction strength was also inferred from TRB CDR3 physicochemistry. Naive CXCR3-positive and CXCR3-negative cells shared similar TRBV-TRBJ usage, unlike memory cells.

Germline V CDR1 and CDR2: DFQATT, SNEGSKA (reference sequence). The CDR3 contains 21 residues. In preparing the TRB cDNA libraries, 5' RACE with UMI labels was used. TCRdb re-called the 5' RACE reads; every CDR3 protein appears as one record, without DNA. The listing contains fewer than 95,000 distinct CDR3 sequences. The specimen was naive CXCR3- CD8+ T cells from blood. Described subset: CD45RO-CCR7+CD27+CD95- naive CD8+ T cells lacking CXCR3 (TNR3-). The sequence derives from a human donor in good health. Some clones in this sample may be carry-over from other donors' samples. The V gene is TRBV20-1, the J gene TRBJ2-1; as DNA is missing, the TRBD2 call by TCRdb cannot be tested. CDR3 protein: CSAREGPGLAGDMDYYNEQFF.